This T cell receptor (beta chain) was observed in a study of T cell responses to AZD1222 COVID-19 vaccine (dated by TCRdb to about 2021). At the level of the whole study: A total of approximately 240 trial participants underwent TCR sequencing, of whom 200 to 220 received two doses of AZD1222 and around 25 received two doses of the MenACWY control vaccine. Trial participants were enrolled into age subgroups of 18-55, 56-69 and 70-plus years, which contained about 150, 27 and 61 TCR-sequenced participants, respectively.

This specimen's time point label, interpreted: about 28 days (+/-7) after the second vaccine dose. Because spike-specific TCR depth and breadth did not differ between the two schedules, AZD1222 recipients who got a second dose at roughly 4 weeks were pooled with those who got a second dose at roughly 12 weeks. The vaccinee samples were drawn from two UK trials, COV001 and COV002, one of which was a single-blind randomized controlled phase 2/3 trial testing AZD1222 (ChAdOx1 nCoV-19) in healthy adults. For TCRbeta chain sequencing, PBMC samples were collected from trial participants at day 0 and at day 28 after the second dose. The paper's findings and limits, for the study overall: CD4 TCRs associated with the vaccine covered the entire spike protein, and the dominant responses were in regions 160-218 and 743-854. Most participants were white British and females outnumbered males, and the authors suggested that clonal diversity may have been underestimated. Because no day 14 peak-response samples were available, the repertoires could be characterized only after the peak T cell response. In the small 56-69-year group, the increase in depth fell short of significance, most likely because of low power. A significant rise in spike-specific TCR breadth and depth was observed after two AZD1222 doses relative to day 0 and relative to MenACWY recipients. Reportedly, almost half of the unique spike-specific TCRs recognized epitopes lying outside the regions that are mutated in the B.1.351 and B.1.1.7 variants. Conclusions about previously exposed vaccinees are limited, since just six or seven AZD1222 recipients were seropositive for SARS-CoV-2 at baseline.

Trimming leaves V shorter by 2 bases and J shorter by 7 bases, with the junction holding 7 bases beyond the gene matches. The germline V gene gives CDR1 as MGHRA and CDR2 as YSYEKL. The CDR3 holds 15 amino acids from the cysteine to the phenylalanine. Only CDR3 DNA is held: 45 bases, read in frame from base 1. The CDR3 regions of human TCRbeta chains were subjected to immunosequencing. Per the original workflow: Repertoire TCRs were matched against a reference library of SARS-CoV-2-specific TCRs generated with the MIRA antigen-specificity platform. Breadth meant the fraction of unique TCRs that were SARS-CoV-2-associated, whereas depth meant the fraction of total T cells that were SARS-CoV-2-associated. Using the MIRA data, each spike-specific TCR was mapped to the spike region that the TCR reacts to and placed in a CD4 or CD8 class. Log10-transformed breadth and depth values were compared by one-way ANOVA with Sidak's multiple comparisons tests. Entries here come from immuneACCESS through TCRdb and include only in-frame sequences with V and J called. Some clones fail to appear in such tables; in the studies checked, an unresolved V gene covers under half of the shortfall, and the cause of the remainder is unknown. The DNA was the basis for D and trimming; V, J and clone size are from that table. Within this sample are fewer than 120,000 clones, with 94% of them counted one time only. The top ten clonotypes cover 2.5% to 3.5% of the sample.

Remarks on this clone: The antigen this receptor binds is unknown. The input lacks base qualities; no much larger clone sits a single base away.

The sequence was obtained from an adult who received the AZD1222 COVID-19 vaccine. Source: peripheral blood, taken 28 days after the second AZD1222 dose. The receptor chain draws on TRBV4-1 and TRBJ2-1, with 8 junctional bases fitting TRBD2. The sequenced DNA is TGCGCCAGCAGCCAACGGTCGGGAGGGGGTAATGAGCAGTTCTTC. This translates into CASSQRSGGGNEQFF.